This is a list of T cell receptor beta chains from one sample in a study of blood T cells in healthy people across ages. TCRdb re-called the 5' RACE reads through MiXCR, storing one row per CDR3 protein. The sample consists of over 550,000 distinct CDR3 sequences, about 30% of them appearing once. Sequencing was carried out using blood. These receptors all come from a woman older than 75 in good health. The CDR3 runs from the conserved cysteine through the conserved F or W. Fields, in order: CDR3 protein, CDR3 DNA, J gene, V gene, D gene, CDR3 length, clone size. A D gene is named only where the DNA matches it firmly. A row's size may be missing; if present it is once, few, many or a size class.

CDR3 protein: CASSQVRGYEQYF
CDR3 DNA: TGTGCCAGCAGCCAAGTAAGGGGTTACGAGCAGTACTTC
J gene: TRBJ2-7
V gene: TRBV3-1
D gene: .
CDR3 length: 13
clone size: many

CDR3 protein: CASSLAPTGGGETQYF
CDR3 DNA: TGCGCCAGCAGCTTGGCCCCTACAGGGGGCGGCGAGACCCAGTACTTC
J gene: TRBJ2-5
V gene: TRBV5-1
D gene: TRBD1
CDR3 length: 16
clone size: many

CDR3 protein: CASSPRQGARTEAFF
CDR3 DNA: TGTGCCAGCAGCCCAAGACAGGGGGCGCGCACTGAAGCTTTCTTT
J gene: TRBJ1-1
V gene: TRBV9
D gene: TRBD1
CDR3 length: 15
clone size: .

CDR3 protein: CASRSLGGNYGYTF
CDR3 DNA: TGTGCCAGCAGGTCGCTTGGAGGCAACTATGGCTACACCTTC
J gene: TRBJ1-2
V gene: TRBV28
D gene: .
CDR3 length: 14
clone size: .

CDR3 protein: CASSSIRGPTYQETQYF
CDR3 DNA: TGTGCCAGCAGTTCCATCCGGGGGCCAACGTACCAAGAGACCCAGTACTTC
J gene: TRBJ2-5
V gene: TRBV6-6
D gene: .
CDR3 length: 17
clone size: many

CDR3 protein: CASIRTGTLNTEAFF
CDR3 DNA: TGTGCCAGTATACGGACAGGGACGTTGAACACTGAAGCTTTCTTT
J gene: TRBJ1-1
V gene: TRBV6-6
D gene: TRBD1
CDR3 length: 15
clone size: many

CDR3 protein: CASSLAQRTETFF
CDR3 DNA: TGTGCCAGCAGCTTGGCGCAGCGCACTGAAACTTTCTTT
J gene: TRBJ1-1
V gene: TRBV5-5
D gene: .
CDR3 length: 13
clone size: once

CDR3 protein: CASSSAQGLTDTQYF
CDR3 DNA: TGTGCCAGCAGTTCAGCACAGGGGTTGACAGATACGCAGTATTTT
J gene: TRBJ2-3
V gene: TRBV12-3/TRBV12-4
D gene: TRBD1
CDR3 length: 15
clone size: .

CDR3 protein: CASRRGNYNEQFF
CDR3 DNA: TGCGCCAGCAGGCGCGGTAATTACAATGAGCAGTTCTTC
J gene: TRBJ2-1
V gene: TRBV5-1
D gene: .
CDR3 length: 13
clone size: many

CDR3 protein: CASSSSGLAYLYF
CDR3 DNA: TGTGCCAGCAGTTCCTCGGGACTAGCCTACTTGTATTTT
J gene: TRBJ2-3
V gene: TRBV6-6
D gene: TRBD2
CDR3 length: 13
clone size: many

CDR3 protein: CASSQDLGPYEQYF
CDR3 DNA: TGTGCCAGCAGCCAAGATCTAGGCCCCTACGAGCAGTACTTC
J gene: TRBJ2-7
V gene: TRBV4-2
D gene: .
CDR3 length: 14
clone size: many

CDR3 protein: CASSLALGINYGYTF
CDR3 DNA: TGTGCCAGCAGCTTGGCCTTGGGGATTAACTATGGCTACACCTTC
J gene: TRBJ1-2
V gene: TRBV5-5
D gene: .
CDR3 length: 15
clone size: .

CDR3 protein: CASSTRQLAKNIQYF
CDR3 DNA: TGTGCCAGCAGTACTCGACAACTAGCCAAAAACATTCAGTACTTC
J gene: TRBJ2-4
V gene: TRBV5-6
D gene: .
CDR3 length: 15
clone size: .

CDR3 protein: CASSLTGGPNTEAFF
CDR3 DNA: TGTGCCAGCAGCTTAACAGGGGGCCCGAACACTGAAGCTTTCTTT
J gene: TRBJ1-1
V gene: TRBV7-2
D gene: TRBD1
CDR3 length: 15
clone size: few

CDR3 protein: CASSYDRSSYEQYF
CDR3 DNA: TGTGCCAGCAGCTACGACAGGAGCTCCTACGAGCAGTACTTC
J gene: TRBJ2-7
V gene: TRBV7-2
D gene: .
CDR3 length: 14
clone size: many

CDR3 protein: CASSLRRGLEQYF
CDR3 DNA: TGTGCCAGCAGCTTAAGAAGGGGGCTCGAGCAGTACTTC
J gene: TRBJ2-7
V gene: TRBV7-3
D gene: TRBD1
CDR3 length: 13
clone size: many

CDR3 protein: CASSQLSGPYEQYF
CDR3 DNA: TGTGCCAGCTCACAGCTCTCAGGGCCCTACGAGCAGTACTTC
J gene: TRBJ2-7
V gene: TRBV18
D gene: .
CDR3 length: 14
clone size: .

CDR3 protein: CASSLTGPPSGEQYF
CDR3 DNA: TGTGCCAGCAGCTTGACAGGCCCCCCGTCGGGGGAGCAGTACTTC
J gene: TRBJ2-4
V gene: TRBV2
D gene: .
CDR3 length: 15
clone size: .

CDR3 protein: CASSQSGGTDTQYF
CDR3 DNA: TGTGCCAGCAGCCAAAGCGGGGGGACAGATACGCAGTATTTT
J gene: TRBJ2-3
V gene: TRBV4-2
D gene: TRBD2
CDR3 length: 14
clone size: many

CDR3 protein: CASSLRDTTTGELFF
CDR3 DNA: TGTGCCAGCAGCCTCCGGGACACTACGACCGGGGAGCTGTTTTTT
J gene: TRBJ2-2
V gene: TRBV2
D gene: .
CDR3 length: 15
clone size: many

CDR3 protein: CANTRLGTLRPTNEKLFF
CDR3 DNA: TGTGCCAACACCAGATTAGGGACCCTCCGGCCCACTAATGAAAAACTGTTTTTT
J gene: TRBJ1-4
V gene: TRBV6-1
D gene: .
CDR3 length: 18
clone size: .

CDR3 protein: CSVRTGASGANVLTF
CDR3 DNA: TGCAGCGTGAGAACAGGGGCCTCTGGGGCCAACGTCCTGACTTTC
J gene: TRBJ2-6
V gene: TRBV29-1
D gene: TRBD1
CDR3 length: 15
clone size: many

CDR3 protein: CSVGEQGSRYEQYF
CDR3 DNA: TGCAGCGTTGGAGAACAGGGGTCGAGATACGAGCAGTACTTC
J gene: TRBJ2-7
V gene: TRBV29-1
D gene: TRBD1
CDR3 length: 14
clone size: .

CDR3 protein: CASRDVLTYEQYF
CDR3 DNA: TGTGCCAGCAGGGATGTACTAACCTACGAGCAGTACTTC
J gene: TRBJ2-7
V gene: TRBV28
D gene: .
CDR3 length: 13
clone size: .

CDR3 protein: CASSIRDRRFSGANVLTF
CDR3 DNA: TGTGCCAGCAGCATCAGGGACAGACGCTTCTCTGGGGCCAACGTCCTGACTTTC
J gene: TRBJ2-6
V gene: TRBV9
D gene: TRBD1
CDR3 length: 18
clone size: many

CDR3 protein: CASREKGQSSEAFF
CDR3 DNA: TGCGCCAGCAGGGAAAAAGGACAAAGTTCTGAAGCTTTCTTT
J gene: TRBJ1-1
V gene: TRBV5-1
D gene: .
CDR3 length: 14
clone size: many

CDR3 protein: CASSQLLAGQETQYF
CDR3 DNA: TGTGCCAGCAGCCAACTACTAGCGGGCCAAGAGACCCAGTACTTC
J gene: TRBJ2-5
V gene: TRBV4-2
D gene: TRBD2
CDR3 length: 15
clone size: many

CDR3 protein: CASSAGRGIGQPQHF
CDR3 DNA: TGTGCCAGCAGTGCCGGGAGGGGCATAGGACAGCCCCAGCATTTT
J gene: TRBJ1-5
V gene: TRBV6-1
D gene: .
CDR3 length: 15
clone size: few

CDR3 protein: CASSQELRGGEQYF
CDR3 DNA: TGTGCCAGCAGCCAAGAGCTCAGGGGGGGCGAGCAGTACTTC
J gene: TRBJ2-7
V gene: TRBV4-2
D gene: .
CDR3 length: 14
clone size: many

CDR3 protein: CASSLAGIAGGYNEQYF
CDR3 DNA: TGCGCCAGCAGCTTGGCCGGGATAGCGGGGGGATACAATGAGCAGTACTTC
J gene: TRBJ2-7
V gene: TRBV5-1
D gene: TRBD2
CDR3 length: 17
clone size: few

CDR3 protein: CASMGGGAKNIQYF
CDR3 DNA: TGTGCCAGCATGGGGGGGGGGGCCAAAAACATTCAGTACTTC
J gene: TRBJ2-4
V gene: TRBV6-1
D gene: TRBD2
CDR3 length: 14
clone size: many

CDR3 protein: CASSLKAPQNTEAFF
CDR3 DNA: TGTGCCAGCAGTCTTAAAGCCCCGCAGAACACTGAAGCTTTCTTT
J gene: TRBJ1-1
V gene: TRBV2
D gene: .
CDR3 length: 15
clone size: few

CDR3 protein: CATKLAGGPLEYF
CDR3 DNA: TGTGCTACCAAACTAGCGGGGGGCCCCCTTGAGTATTTT
J gene: TRBJ2-3
V gene: TRBV7-2
D gene: TRBD2
CDR3 length: 13
clone size: few

CDR3 protein: CASTQTGAYDSPLHF
CDR3 DNA: TGTGCCAGCACCCAAACAGGGGCCTATGATTCACCCCTCCACTTT
J gene: TRBJ1-6
V gene: TRBV6-5
D gene: TRBD1
CDR3 length: 15
clone size: many

CDR3 protein: CASSRDRDLQYF
CDR3 DNA: TGTGCCAGCTCACGAGACAGGGATCTGCAGTACTTC
J gene: TRBJ2-7
V gene: TRBV18
D gene: TRBD1
CDR3 length: 12
clone size: few

CDR3 protein: CASSWWEASNQPQHF
CDR3 DNA: TGTGCCAGCAGTTGGTGGGAGGCCAGCAATCAGCCCCAGCATTTT
J gene: TRBJ1-5
V gene: TRBV6-6
D gene: .
CDR3 length: 15
clone size: .

CDR3 protein: CASTGLAGAYSGANVLTF
CDR3 DNA: TGTGCCAGCACGGGACTAGCGGGGGCATACTCTGGGGCCAACGTCCTGACTTTC
J gene: TRBJ2-6
V gene: TRBV2
D gene: TRBD2
CDR3 length: 18
clone size: many

CDR3 protein: CASSLKAWGNEQFF
CDR3 DNA: TGTGCCAGCAGCTTAAAGGCATGGGGCAATGAGCAGTTCTTC
J gene: TRBJ2-1
V gene: TRBV7-3
D gene: .
CDR3 length: 14
clone size: .

CDR3 protein: CASSQDYGQKQFF
CDR3 DNA: TGCGCCAGCAGCCAAGATTATGGGCAGAAGCAGTTCTTC
J gene: TRBJ2-1
V gene: TRBV4-1
D gene: .
CDR3 length: 13
clone size: many

CDR3 protein: CASSFARWDERYF
CDR3 DNA: TGTGCCAGCAGTTTTGCCAGATGGGATGAGCGGTACTTC
J gene: TRBJ2-5
V gene: TRBV27
D gene: .
CDR3 length: 13
clone size: .

CDR3 protein: CASSSSGVGGELFF
CDR3 DNA: TGTGCCAGCAGCTCTAGCGGGGTTGGCGGGGAGCTGTTTTTT
J gene: TRBJ2-2
V gene: TRBV7-2
D gene: TRBD2
CDR3 length: 14
clone size: .

CDR3 protein: CATSMGGQSSYNEQFF
CDR3 DNA: TGTGCCACCAGCATGGGTGGACAGAGCTCCTACAATGAGCAGTTCTTC
J gene: TRBJ2-1
V gene: TRBV15
D gene: .
CDR3 length: 16
clone size: many

CDR3 protein: CASSPAGWAQYF
CDR3 DNA: TGTGCCAGCAGCCCCGCGGGGTGGGCCCAGTACTTC
J gene: TRBJ2-5
V gene: TRBV7-9
D gene: .
CDR3 length: 12
clone size: .

CDR3 protein: CASYRDRVYEQFF
CDR3 DNA: TGTGCCAGTTACCGGGACAGGGTCTATGAGCAGTTCTTC
J gene: TRBJ2-1
V gene: TRBV2
D gene: TRBD1
CDR3 length: 13
clone size: many

CDR3 protein: CASSEDFTQETQYF
CDR3 DNA: TGTGCCAGCAGTGAGGACTTTACCCAAGAGACCCAGTACTTC
J gene: TRBJ2-5
V gene: TRBV6-2/TRBV6-3
D gene: .
CDR3 length: 14
clone size: .

CDR3 protein: CASSELSRDYGYTF
CDR3 DNA: TGTGCCAGCAGTGAATTGTCCAGGGATTATGGCTACACCTTC
J gene: TRBJ1-2
V gene: TRBV6-1
D gene: .
CDR3 length: 14
clone size: many